Listed below are T cell receptor beta chains from one sample, sequenced in a study. TCRdb processed the 5' RACE reads anew with MiXCR; each CDR3 protein has one entry. The table lists approximately 29,000 distinct CDR3 sequences, about 25% of them singletons. Source material: naive CD4+ T cells sorted from a lymph node. These receptors were collected from a female donor with breast cancer. The CDR3 runs from the conserved cysteine through the conserved F or W. The D gene is left open where the match is weak. Expanded clones are given a class, and other clones once, few, many or no size at all.

D: .; size: few; V: TRBV6-2/TRBV6-3; J: TRBJ1-1; CDR3: CASSYSRGAGRVNTEAFF; DNA: TGTGCCAGCAGTTACTCGCGAGGGGCAGGACGGGTGAACACTGAAGCTTTCTTT
D: .; size: .; V: TRBV5-1; J: TRBJ1-1; CDR3: CASSSPSTEAFF; DNA: TGCGCCAGCAGCTCCCCTTCCACTGAAGCTTTCTTT
D: TRBD1; size: .; V: TRBV2; J: TRBJ1-5; CDR3: CASSGQGVDNQPQHF; DNA: TGTGCCAGCAGTGGACAGGGAGTTGACAATCAGCCCCAGCATTTT
D: .; size: .; V: TRBV27; J: TRBJ2-1; CDR3: CASSRNRGDNEQFF; DNA: TGTGCCAGCAGCCGCAACCGGGGCGACAATGAGCAGTTCTTC
D: .; size: .; V: TRBV4-1; J: TRBJ2-5; CDR3: CASSQVQGETQYF; DNA: TGCGCCAGCAGCCAAGTCCAGGGTGAGACCCAGTACTTC
D: .; size: .; V: TRBV28; J: TRBJ2-7; CDR3: CASSFGGLVGTYEQYF; DNA: TGTGCCAGCAGTTTCGGGGGGCTAGTAGGCACCTACGAGCAGTACTTC
D: .; size: many; V: TRBV7-2; J: TRBJ1-2; CDR3: CASSLARDYGYTF; DNA: TGTGCCAGCAGCTTAGCCAGGGACTATGGCTACACCTTC
D: TRBD1; size: few; V: TRBV10-3; J: TRBJ1-2; CDR3: CAISQGQGDLYGYTF; DNA: TGTGCCATCAGTCAGGGACAGGGGGACCTCTATGGCTACACCTTC
D: .; size: medium-sized; V: TRBV15; J: TRBJ1-2; CDR3: CATSRVGTYGYTF; DNA: TGTGCCACCAGCAGAGTTGGGACCTATGGCTACACCTTC
D: .; size: .; V: TRBV7-3; J: TRBJ2-3; CDR3: CASSLIGLISDTQYF; DNA: TGTGCCAGCAGCTTAATAGGGTTAATATCAGATACGCAGTATTTT